The 22 T cell receptor beta chains below were found in one sample sequenced in a study of shared clonotypes between healthy human individuals. The table came from immunoSEQ multiplex PCR; TCRdb's copy has only in-frame clones and leaves some out. The repertoire holds 1.5 million to 2.5 million clones, about 95% seen once, with approximately 1.2% in the top ten. The naive CD8 population came from CD45RO-negative cells selected for CCR7, without terminally differentiated effector memory CD45RA+ cells. The sample was naive CD8+ T cells sorted from blood. Receptor source: a man between 18 and 29 years old in good health.

The chain links TRBV13 to TRBJ2-7, with D possibly TRBD2 on 5 matching bases. The CDR3 totals 15 residues. Trimming stripped 0 bases from V and 7 bases from J, with 16 bases between. Germline CDR1 and CDR2: PRHDT and FYEKMQ (reference sequence). CDR3 bases: TGTGCCAGCAGCTTAGGGGGTACTAGATATAGGGAGCAGTACTTC. Translated: CASSLGGTRYREQYF.

J is TRBJ2-3 and V is TRBV13; D might be TRBD2 (6 bases). Trimming removed 2 bases from V and 6 bases from J, with 12 bases in between. The CDR3 runs 14 residues. CDR1 is PRHDT, CDR2 FYEKMQ, per germline (reference sequence). CDR3 sequence reads: CASSLRGGADTQYF. CDR3 bases: TGTGCCAGCAGCTTAAGAGGCGGGGCTGATACGCAGTATTTT.

V is TRBV9 and J is TRBJ2-3; possible D gene TRBD2, 5 bases. The CDR3 spans 15 residues. CDR1 is SGDLS and CDR2 is YYNGEE in the germline V gene. Trimming stripped 3 bases from V and 0 bases from J, with 11 bases between. Here the CDR3 DNA reads TGTGCCAGCAGCGGAGCGGTATCCAGCACAGATACGCAGTATTTT. It encodes CASSGAVSSTDTQYF. Full variable domain (outside the CDR3, taken from reference TRBV9 and TRBJ2-3): DSGVTQTPKHLITATGQRVTLRCSPRSGDLSVYWYQQSLDQGLQFLIQYYNGEERAKGNILERFSAQQFPDLHSELNLSSLELGDSALYFCASSGAVSSTDTQYFGPGTRLTVL.

This chain links TRBV4-1 with TRBJ2-7, with 13 bases matching TRBD2. The J call is doubtful: the DNA matches TRBJ2-5 better. Germline V gives CDR1 MGHRA, CDR2 YSYEKL. The CDR3 extends over 15 amino acids. Here the CDR3 DNA reads TGCGCCAGCAGCCGGACTAGCGGGGGCCAAGAGACCCAGTACTTC. Translating gives CASSRTSGGQETQYF.

The rearrangement joins TRBV10-3 to TRBJ2-7; D unresolved. In germline, CDR1 is ENHRY, CDR2 SYGVKD. The ends were cut back, 2 bases at V and 5 bases at J, with 7 bases in the middle. The CDR3 extends over 12 amino acids. The CDR3 protein is CAISEPPHEQYF. In DNA, the CDR3 is TGTGCCATCAGTGAGCCTCCCCACGAGCAGTACTTC.

The chain has TRBV28 and TRBJ2-5; no definite D call. The CDR3 extends over 15 amino acids. V dropped 6 bases and J dropped 0 bases, with 14 bases sitting between them. Germline V CDR1 and CDR2: MDHEN, SYDVKM. CDR3 residues: CASRRPTANQETQYF. The CDR3 region has the DNA TGTGCCAGCAGGAGACCGACGGCGAACCAAGAGACCCAGTACTTC. Complete variable domain (other parts from reference TRBV28 and TRBJ2-5): DVKVTQSSRYLVKRTGEKVFLECVQDMDHENMFWYRQDPGLGLRLIYFSYDVKMKEKGDIPEGYSVSREKKERFSLILESASTNQTSMYLCASRRPTANQETQYFGPGTRLLVL.

The gene calls are TRBV28 and TRBJ1-5; a possible D gene is TRBD1 (5 bases). V was clipped by 2 bases and J by 0 bases, with 14 bases between them. The CDR3 contains 17 residues. Germline V CDR1 and CDR2: MDHEN, SYDVKM. The CDR3 here is CASSLGQGAYSNQPQHF. The CDR3 nucleotides are TGTGCCAGCAGTTTAGGGCAGGGAGCTTATAGCAATCAGCCCCAGCATTTT. The complete variable domain, with remaining parts taken from reference TRBV28 and TRBJ1-5, reads DVKVTQSSRYLVKRTGEKVFLECVQDMDHENMFWYRQDPGLGLRLIYFSYDVKMKEKGDIPEGYSVSREKKERFSLILESASTNQTSMYLCASSLGQGAYSNQPQHFGDGTRLSIL.

The chain has TRBV18 and TRBJ2-1, with D hard to call. This CDR3 region has 15 residues. Germline V gene data show CDR1 as KGHSH and CDR2 as LQKENI. V lost 6 bases, J lost 7 bases, and 19 bases lay in between. This chain's CDR3 is CASSSLNGVSNEQFF. CDR3 DNA: TGTGCCAGCTCCTCCCTGAACGGAGTATCTAATGAGCAGTTCTTC.

This chain joins TRBV11-2 and TRBJ2-2, with D uncertain. The V end lost 0 bases, the J end lost 1 base, and 6 bases lay between the germline ends. This CDR3 region has 15 residues. CDR1 SGHAT and CDR2 FQNNGV come from the germline V gene. For the CDR3, the DNA is TGTGCCAGCAGCTTAGAGTCAGGGAACACCGGGGAGCTGTTTTTT. As protein: CASSLESGNTGELFF.

The chain combines TRBV9 with TRBJ2-3, with a tentative D call TRBD1 (6 bases). CDR3 length: 14 amino acids. Trimming left V 2 bases short and J 3 bases short, with 10 bases between. The germline V gene encodes CDR1 SGDLS and CDR2 YYNGEE. The CDR3 here is CASSVGARTDTQYF. The CDR3 DNA sequence: TGTGCCAGCAGCGTGGGGGCCCGAACAGATACGCAGTATTTT.

V usage is TRBV6-5 and J usage is TRBJ2-2, with D possibly matching TRBD2 (5 bases). Germline values: CDR1 MNHEY, CDR2 SVGAGI. The CDR3 contains 14 residues. V lost 2 bases and J 4 bases, leaving 8 bases between the germline ends. The CDR3 DNA reads as TGTGCCAGCAGTTACAGCGGAACCACCGGGGAGCTGTTTTTT. Translated: CASSYSGTTGELFF.

J is TRBJ1-1 and V is TRBV15; TRBD1 might be the D (5 bases). The V and J ends lost 9 bases and 8 bases respectively, with 13 bases between them. The germline V gene has CDR1 LNHNV and CDR2 YYDKDF (reference sequence). CDR3 length: 11 residues. CDR3 in DNA: TGTGCCACTGGGACCGGGCCCGAAGCTTTCTTT. This sequence encodes CATGTGPEAFF.

V usage is TRBV5-5 and J usage is TRBJ2-7; TRBD2 is a possible D gene (6 bases). Germline V lookup: CDR1 SGHKS, CDR2 YYEKEE (reference sequence). The V gene lost 4 bases and the J gene lost 3 bases, with 14 bases spanning the gap. This CDR3 has 14 amino acids. The CDR3 DNA follows: TGTGCCAGCAGCGCCGGGACTTCCCTCTACGAGCAGTACTTC. This codes for CASSAGTSLYEQYF.

The J gene is TRBJ1-2, the V gene TRBV27; the match to TRBD1 covers 9 bases. The CDR3 sequence is 18 residues long. Germline V gene sequence: CDR1 MNHEY, CDR2 SMNVEV (reference sequence). Losses at the gene ends were 6 bases for V and 4 bases for J; bases not matched to a gene: 18. DNA for the CDR3: TGTGCCAGCAGGGGCCCCGGGACAGGGAAAACTGAGGGCTATGGCTACACCTTC. It encodes CASRGPGTGKTEGYGYTF.

This sequence joins TRBV9 and TRBJ2-3; D perhaps matches TRBD2 (6 bases). Trimming took off 0 bases at V and 4 bases at J, with 9 bases between the two ends. Germline loops: CDR1 SGDLS, CDR2 YYNGEE. The CDR3 contains 14 residues. For the CDR3, the DNA is TGTGCCAGCAGCGTAGAACTAGCCGCAGATACGCAGTATTTT. Translated, it gives CASSVELAADTQYF.

This clone was seen just once. Here the CDR3 reads CASTPGTVNTEAFF. The CDR3 DNA sequence: TGTGCCAGCACTCCCGGGACAGTAAACACTGAAGCTTTCTTT. V and J are TRBV5-8 and TRBJ1-1; TRBD1 matches 7 bases. Germline V lookup: CDR1 SGHTS, CDR2 YDEGEE. The CDR3 length is 14 residues. With V trimmed by 6 bases and J by 2 bases, 7 bases remained unmatched. The complete variable domain, with remaining parts taken from reference TRBV5-8 and TRBJ1-1, reads EAGVTQSPTHLIKTRGQQATLRCSPISGHTSVYWYQQALGLGLQFLLWYDEGEERNRGNFPPRFSGRQFPNYSSELNVNALELEDSALYLCASTPGTVNTEAFFGQGTRLTVV.

The CDR3 region is CASSEYGTHPYEQYF. DNA of the CDR3: TGTGCCAGCAGTGAATACGGGACTCATCCCTACGAGCAGTACTTC. J is TRBJ2-7 and V is TRBV6-1, with D tentatively TRBD2 (6 bases). Germline V lookup: CDR1 MNHNS, CDR2 SASEGT. This CDR3 contains 15 residues. Trimming took 2 bases from V and 2 from J, leaving 13 bases between them.

Remarks on this clone: One junction end does not reproduce the germline sequence, and a read error may be involved. This specimen includes other DNA sequences encoding the same CDR3. The chain joins TRBV10-2 to TRBJ2-7; D is unclear. The CDR3 consists of 13 residues. Germline V gene lookup returns CDR1 WSHSY and CDR2 SAAADI. The CDR3 protein is CASSESGPYEQYF. CDR3 in DNA: TGCGCCAGCAGCGAGTCAGGACCTTACGAGCAGTACTTC.

This clone is a singleton in its sample. The same CDR3 is also encoded by other DNA sequences in this sample. The genes are TRBV19 and TRBJ2-7; 8 bases fit TRBD2. The CDR3 totals 13 residues. Germline V lookup: CDR1 LNHDA, CDR2 SQIVND (reference sequence). The junction had 0 bases not matched to a gene; V was cut back by 2 bases and J by 3 bases. CDR3: CASSILAGYEQYF. In DNA, the CDR3 is TGTGCCAGTAGTATACTAGCGGGCTACGAGCAGTACTTC. Filled out from reference TRBV19 and TRBJ2-7, the complete variable domain reads DGGITQSPKYLFRKEGQNVTLSCEQNLNHDAMYWYRQDPGQGLRLIYYSQIVNDFQKGDIAEGYSVSREKKESFPLTVTSAQKNPTAFYLCASSILAGYEQYFGPGTRLTVT.

V gene TRBV6-6 combines with J gene TRBJ2-5, with 9 nucleotides matching TRBD2. Looked up from germline, CDR1 is MNHNY and CDR2 is SVGAGI (reference sequence). CDR3 size: 14 residues. The V and J ends lost 2 bases and 5 bases, in that order; junction bases with no gene match: 3. The CDR3 region is CASSYLSGGETQYF. CDR3 coding DNA: TGTGCCAGCAGTTACCTTAGCGGGGGTGAGACCCAGTACTTC.

This sequence joins TRBV15 and TRBJ1-5; D gene uncertain. Germline V gene sequence: CDR1 LNHNV, CDR2 YYDKDF (reference sequence). The V gene lost 3 bases and the J gene lost 5 bases, with 14 bases spanning the gap. The CDR3 contains 15 residues. CDR3 region: CATSSEGSWDQPQHF. The CDR3 DNA sequence: TGTGCCACCAGCAGTGAGGGATCTTGGGATCAGCCCCAGCATTTT.

This chain links TRBV30 with TRBJ1-5; no clear D gene. V lost 0 bases and J 0 bases, leaving 9 bases between the germline ends. The CDR3 length is 15 residues. In germline, CDR1 is GTSNPN, CDR2 SVGIG (reference sequence). The CDR3: CAWSVDRYSNQPQHF. Written as DNA, the CDR3 is TGTGCCTGGAGTGTAGATCGGTATAGCAATCAGCCCCAGCATTTT.